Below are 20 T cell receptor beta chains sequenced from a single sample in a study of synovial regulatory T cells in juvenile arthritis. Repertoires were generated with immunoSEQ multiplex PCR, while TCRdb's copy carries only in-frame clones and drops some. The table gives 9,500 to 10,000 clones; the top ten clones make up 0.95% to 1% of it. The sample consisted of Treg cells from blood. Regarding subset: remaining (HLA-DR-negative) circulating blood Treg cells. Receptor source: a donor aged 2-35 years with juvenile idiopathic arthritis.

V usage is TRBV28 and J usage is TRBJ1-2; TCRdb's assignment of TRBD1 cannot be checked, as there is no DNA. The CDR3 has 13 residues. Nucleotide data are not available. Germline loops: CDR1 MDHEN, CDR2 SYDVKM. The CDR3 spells CASGTGGGYGYTF.

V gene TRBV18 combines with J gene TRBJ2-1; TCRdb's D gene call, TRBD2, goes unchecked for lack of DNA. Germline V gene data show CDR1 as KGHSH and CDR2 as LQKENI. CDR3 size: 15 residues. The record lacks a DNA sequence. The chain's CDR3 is CASSPIAVSYNEQFF.

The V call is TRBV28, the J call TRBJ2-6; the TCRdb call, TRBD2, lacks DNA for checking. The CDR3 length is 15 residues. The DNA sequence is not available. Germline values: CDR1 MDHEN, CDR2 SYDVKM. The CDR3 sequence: CASSQGGAGANVLTF. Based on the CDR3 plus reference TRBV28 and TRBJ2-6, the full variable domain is DVKVTQSSRYLVKRTGEKVFLECVQDMDHENMFWYRQDPGLGLRLIYFSYDVKMKEKGDIPEGYSVSREKKERFSLILESASTNQTSMYLCASSQGGAGANVLTFGAGSRLTVL.

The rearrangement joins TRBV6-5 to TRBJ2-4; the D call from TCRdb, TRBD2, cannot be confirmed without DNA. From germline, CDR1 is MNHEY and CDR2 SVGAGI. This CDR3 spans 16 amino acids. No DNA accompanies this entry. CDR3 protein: CASSYWDSGRGNIQYF.

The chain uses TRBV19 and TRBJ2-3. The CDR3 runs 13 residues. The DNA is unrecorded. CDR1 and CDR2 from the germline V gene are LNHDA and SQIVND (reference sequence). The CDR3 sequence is CASKLSSTDTQYF. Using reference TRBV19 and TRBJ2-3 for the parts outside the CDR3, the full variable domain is DGGITQSPKYLFRKEGQNVTLSCEQNLNHDAMYWYRQDPGQGLRLIYYSQIVNDFQKGDIAEGYSVSREKKESFPLTVTSAQKNPTAFYLCASKLSSTDTQYFGPGTRLTVL.

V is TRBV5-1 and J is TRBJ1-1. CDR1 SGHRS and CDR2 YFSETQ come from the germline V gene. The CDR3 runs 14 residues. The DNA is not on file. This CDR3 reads CASGPRSESTEAFF.

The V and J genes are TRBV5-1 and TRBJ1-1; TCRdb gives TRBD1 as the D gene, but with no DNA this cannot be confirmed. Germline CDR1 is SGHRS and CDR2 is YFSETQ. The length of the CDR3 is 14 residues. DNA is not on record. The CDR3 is CASSPGTAYTEAFF.

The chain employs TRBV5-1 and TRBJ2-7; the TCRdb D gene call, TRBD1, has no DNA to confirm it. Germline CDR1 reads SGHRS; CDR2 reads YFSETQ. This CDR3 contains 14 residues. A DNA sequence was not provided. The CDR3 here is CASSLLYNSYEQYF. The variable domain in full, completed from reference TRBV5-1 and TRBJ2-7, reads KAGVTQTPRYLIKTRGQQVTLSCSPISGHRSVSWYQQTPGQGLQFLFEYFSETQRNKGNFPGRFSGRQFSNSRSEMNVSTLELGDSALYLCASSLLYNSYEQYFGPGTRLTVT.

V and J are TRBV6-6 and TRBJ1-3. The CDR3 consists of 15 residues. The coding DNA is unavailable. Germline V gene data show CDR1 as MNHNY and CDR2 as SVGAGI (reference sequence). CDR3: CASSRDFHEGNTIYF.

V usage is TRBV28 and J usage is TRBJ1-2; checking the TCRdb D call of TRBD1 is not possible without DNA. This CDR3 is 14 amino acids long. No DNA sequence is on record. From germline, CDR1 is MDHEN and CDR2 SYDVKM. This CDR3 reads CASSLPGQGPGYTF.

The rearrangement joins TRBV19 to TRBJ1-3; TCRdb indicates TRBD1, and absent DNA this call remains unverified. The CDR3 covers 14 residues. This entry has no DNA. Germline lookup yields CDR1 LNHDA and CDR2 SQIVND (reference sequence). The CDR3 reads CASSNRGSGNTIYF.

Here the CDR3 reads CASSLYLTSTDTQYF. V usage is TRBV7-2 and J usage is TRBJ2-3. The CDR3 contains 15 residues. No nucleotide data were recorded. Germline assignment: CDR1 SGHTA and CDR2 FQGNSA.

The chain's CDR3 is CASSLSSPNTEAFF. V and J are TRBV5-1 and TRBJ1-1. CDR1 is SGHRS and CDR2 is YFSETQ in the germline V gene. The CDR3 consists of 14 residues. The entry carries no DNA sequence. The full variable domain, completed using reference TRBV5-1 and TRBJ1-1, is KAGVTQTPRYLIKTRGQQVTLSCSPISGHRSVSWYQQTPGQGLQFLFEYFSETQRNKGNFPGRFSGRQFSNSRSEMNVSTLELGDSALYLCASSLSSPNTEAFFGQGTRLTVV.

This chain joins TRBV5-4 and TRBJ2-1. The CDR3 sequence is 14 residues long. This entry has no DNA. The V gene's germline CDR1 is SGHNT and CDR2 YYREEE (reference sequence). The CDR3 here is CASSPVGRDHEQFF.

The CDR3 reads CASSPSRGGQPQHF. The rearrangement joins TRBV18 to TRBJ1-5. Per germline, CDR1 KGHSH and CDR2 LQKENI. The CDR3 contains 14 residues. Only the protein is available.

The CDR3 sequence: CASSEEVTPKGQFF. This rearrangement joins TRBV6-1 to TRBJ2-1. CDR3 size: 14 residues. The nucleotide record is missing. The germline V gene has CDR1 MNHNS and CDR2 SASEGT.

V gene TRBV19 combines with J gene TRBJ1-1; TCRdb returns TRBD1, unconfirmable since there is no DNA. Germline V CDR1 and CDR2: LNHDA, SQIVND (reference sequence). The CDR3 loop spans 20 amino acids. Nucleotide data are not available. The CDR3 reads CASSLSPNPGQGLGDTEAFF.

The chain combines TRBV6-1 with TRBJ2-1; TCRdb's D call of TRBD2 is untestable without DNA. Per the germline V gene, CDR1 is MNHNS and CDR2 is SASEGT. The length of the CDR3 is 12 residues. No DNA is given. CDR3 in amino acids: CASSVSSGEQFF.

This chain's CDR3 is CASSPLSDSSGYTF. V gene TRBV18 combines with J gene TRBJ1-2. The CDR3 contains 14 residues. Only the protein is available. Germline loops: CDR1 KGHSH, CDR2 LQKENI.

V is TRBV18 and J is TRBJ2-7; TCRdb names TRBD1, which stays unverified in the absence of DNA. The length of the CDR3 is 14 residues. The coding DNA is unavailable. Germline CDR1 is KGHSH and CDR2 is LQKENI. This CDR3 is CASSHDMTAYEQYF.